Listed here are 30 T cell receptor beta chains from one sample, sequenced in a study of beta chain features in type 1 diabetes. The entirety of the isolated RNA underwent reverse transcription, so expressed TCRB transcripts were sequenced. Data came from immunoSEQ multiplex PCR; TCRdb stores just in-frame clones and leaves some out. The sample holds 860,000 or so clones, 15% to 20% seen once. Material: naive CD4+ T cells from blood. The origin of the receptors is a woman under 30 in good health.

The rearrangement links TRBV9 to TRBJ1-3; D unresolved. Germline-derived CDR1 and CDR2 are SGDLS and YYNGEE. The CDR3 spans 16 residues. V lost 0 bases to trimming and J lost 0 bases, with 10 bases between them. The CDR3 reads CASSVAPVSSGNTIYF. The CDR3 DNA is TGTGCCAGCAGCGTAGCTCCCGTGAGCTCTGGAAACACCATATATTTT. The variable domain in full, completed from reference TRBV9 and TRBJ1-3, reads DSGVTQTPKHLITATGQRVTLRCSPRSGDLSVYWYQQSLDQGLQFLIQYYNGEERAKGNILERFSAQQFPDLHSELNLSSLELGDSALYFCASSVAPVSSGNTIYFGEGSWLTVV.

This clone appeared a few times. This chain links TRBV29-1 with TRBJ1-1, with TRBD1 as a possible D gene (6 bases). The CDR3 contains 12 residues. V shed 3 bases and J shed 5 bases, with 10 bases lying between them. Germline values: CDR1 SQVTM, CDR2 ANQGSEA. The CDR3 loop is CSVDRGWTEAFF. The DNA for the CDR3 is TGCAGCGTTGACAGGGGTTGGACTGAAGCTTTCTTT.

The gene calls are TRBV10-3 and TRBJ2-3; no clear D. CDR3 length: 13 amino acids. Germline V CDR1 and CDR2: ENHRY, SYGVKD. V lost 4 bases to trimming and J lost 2 bases, with 7 bases between them. The DNA for the CDR3 is TGTGCCATCAGTGCCCTTACCACAGATACGCAGTATTTT. This gives the protein CAISALTTDTQYF.

The chain has TRBV7-9 and TRBJ2-7; 8 nucleotides match TRBD2. The V and J ends lost 2 bases and 2 bases, in that order; junction bases with no gene match: 14. The germline V gene encodes CDR1 SEHNR and CDR2 FQNEAQ (reference sequence). The CDR3 runs to 18 residues. CDR3 bases: TGTGCCAGCAGCTTATCCCCGTTTGGTAGCGGGAAGACCTACGAGCAGTACTTC. Translation gives CASSLSPFGSGKTYEQYF. Full variable domain (rest looked up from reference TRBV7-9 and TRBJ2-7): DTGVSQNPRHKITKRGQNVTFRCDPISEHNRLYWYRQTLGQGPEFLTYFQNEAQLEKSRLLSDRFSAERPKGSFSTLEIQRTEQGDSAMYLCASSLSPFGSGKTYEQYFGPGTRLTVT.

This chain uses TRBV6-4 with TRBJ2-1, with D possibly TRBD1 on 6 matching bases. Germline-derived CDR1 and CDR2 are MRHNA and SNTAGT. The CDR3 contains 13 residues. The V end was cut by 5 bases, the J end by 9 bases, with 14 bases between. The CDR3 sequence is CASSYDRYAEQFF. CDR3 coding DNA: TGTGCCAGCAGTTACGACAGGTATGCTGAGCAGTTCTTC.

Only a few counts were recorded for this clone. The gene calls are TRBV4-2 and TRBJ2-7; D not certain. V gave up 4 bases and J gave up 0 bases, with 10 bases separating them. The germline V gene has CDR1 LGHNA and CDR2 YNFKEQ. The CDR3 is 14 residues long. CDR3 sequence reads: CASSLDRSSYEQYF. In nucleotides, the CDR3 is TGTGCCAGCAGCCTAGACCGTAGCTCCTACGAGCAGTACTTC.

V usage is TRBV5-6 and J usage is TRBJ2-1; D ambiguous. Trimming stripped 1 base from V and 5 bases from J, with 13 bases between. The CDR3 extends over 15 amino acids. Germline V lookup: CDR1 SGHDT, CDR2 YYEEEE. The CDR3: CASSLWPTWDNEQFF. For the CDR3, the DNA is TGTGCCAGCAGCTTGTGGCCTACTTGGGACAATGAGCAGTTCTTC.

This clone was observed a handful of times. The chain carries TRBV6-1 and TRBJ1-1; D is undetermined. V shed 8 bases and J shed 0 bases, with 13 bases lying between them. CDR1 and CDR2 (germline): MNHNS, SASEGT. There are 14 residues in the CDR3. For the CDR3, the DNA is TGTGCCAGCTCGAGTGTCTTTATGAACACTGAAGCTTTCTTT. This gives the protein CASSSVFMNTEAFF.

The table lists this clone with a count of one. The chain employs TRBV6-5 and TRBJ2-5, with TRBD2 matching over 7 bases. Germline CDR1 and CDR2: MNHEY and SVGAGI. V lost 6 bases and J lost 5; bases outside the gene matches: 9. This CDR3 contains 14 residues. CDR3 sequence reads: CASSRRGTVETQYF. DNA for the CDR3: TGTGCCAGCAGCAGGCGGGGGACCGTGGAGACCCAGTACTTC.

In this sample, this clone turned up a few times. The V call is TRBV28, the J call TRBJ2-7; 8 nucleotides align to TRBD2. The CDR3 runs 15 residues. J lost 3 bases, V lost 6 bases, and 10 bases had no gene match. In germline, CDR1 is MDHEN, CDR2 SYDVKM. Here the CDR3 DNA reads TGTGCCAGCAGAGGTAACCCAGCGGGAGACTACGAGCAGTACTTC. Its protein is CASRGNPAGDYEQYF.

This clone showed up just a few times. The chain carries TRBV29-1 and TRBJ2-1, with D unresolved. This CDR3 region has 10 residues. Germline V gene sequence: CDR1 SQVTM, CDR2 ANQGSEA. V lost 6 bases and J lost 15, with 15 bases in between. The CDR3 is CSVGQRARFF. The CDR3 DNA reads TGCAGCGTCGGGCAACGGGCCAGGTTCTTC.

This chain links TRBV4-3 with TRBJ2-2; D unclear. Trimming removed 6 bases at V and 4 bases at J, with 24 bases between. CDR3 length: 18 residues. CDR1 and CDR2 from the germline V gene are LGHNA and YSLEER. The CDR3 region is CASRDRYWTAGSTGELFF. CDR3 nucleotide sequence: TGCGCCAGCAGGGACCGATACTGGACGGCCGGGTCCACCGGGGAGCTGTTTTTT.

This clone was observed a handful of times. The gene calls are TRBV6-6 and TRBJ1-4, with 8 bases aligning to TRBD1. The germline gives CDR1 MNHNY, CDR2 SVGAGI (reference sequence). Trimming took 6 bases from V and 10 from J; bases not matched to a gene: 16. The CDR3 spans 16 residues. In nucleotides, the CDR3 is TGTGCCAGCAGCCTTGTGGGGCTTGACAGGGGTGGAAAACTGTTTTTT. Translated, it gives CASSLVGLDRGGKLFF.

In its sample, this clone was seen a few times. V and J are TRBV7-9 and TRBJ2-1, with 10 bases fitting TRBD2. This CDR3 has 14 amino acids. Germline loops: CDR1 SEHNR, CDR2 FQNEAQ (reference sequence). V trimming: 0 bases; J trimming: 11 bases; junction bases outside the gene matches: 4. CDR3 region: CASSLALAGEKQFF. DNA for the CDR3: TGTGCCAGCAGCTTAGCTCTAGCGGGGGAGAAGCAGTTCTTC.

The CDR3 loop is CASSPGIRALYEQYF. DNA of the CDR3: TGTGCCAGCAGCCCCGGGATCCGAGCACTCTACGAGCAGTACTTC. The chain couples TRBV5-6 to TRBJ2-7; possible D gene TRBD2, 5 bases. Trimming shortened V by 4 bases and J by 3 bases, and 17 bases separated the two germline ends. Germline-derived CDR1 and CDR2 are SGHDT and YYEEEE. CDR3 length: 15 residues.

This clone was seen only a few times. The chain has TRBV7-2 and TRBJ2-7, with unresolved D. The germline CDR1 and CDR2 sequences are SGHTA and FQGNSA. With 5 bases removed from V and 2 bases from J, the gap between germline ends came to 13 bases. The CDR3 consists of 14 residues. The CDR3 sequence is CASSKPTLTYEQYF. CDR3 nucleotides: TGTGCCAGCAGCAAACCGACATTGACCTACGAGCAGTACTTC. The full variable domain, with the rest looked up from reference TRBV7-2 and TRBJ2-7, is GAGVSQSPSNKVTEKGKDVELRCDPISGHTALYWYRQSLGQGLEFLIYFQGNSAPDKSGLPSDRFSAERTGGSVSTLTIQRTQQEDSAVYLCASSKPTLTYEQYFGPGTRLTVT.

This chain links TRBV5-6 with TRBJ2-5, with D possibly matching TRBD2 (6 bases). CDR3 length: 14 residues. From germline, CDR1 is SGHDT and CDR2 YYEEEE. V was trimmed by 4 bases and J by 5 bases, leaving 15 bases between them. The CDR3 sequence is CASSAGPKEETQYF. CDR3 sequence (DNA): TGTGCCAGCAGCGCGGGACCGAAGGAGGAGACCCAGTACTTC.

Remarks on this clone: This specimen includes other DNA sequences encoding the same CDR3. The V and J genes are TRBV6-5 and TRBJ2-3, with TRBD1 matching 7 bases. Losses at the gene ends were 0 bases for V and 1 base for J; bases not matched to a gene: 4. CDR1 is MNHEY and CDR2 is SVGAGI in the germline V gene. The CDR3 loop spans 16 amino acids. The CDR3 DNA is TGTGCCAGCAGTTACTCAGGGGGCCCCGGCACAGATACGCAGTATTTT. Its protein product is CASSYSGGPGTDTQYF.

The rearrangement uses TRBV2 and TRBJ2-1, with 8 bases aligning to TRBD2. Germline V gene lookup returns CDR1 SNHLY and CDR2 FYNNEI. The CDR3 extends over 14 amino acids. J was trimmed by 10 bases and V by 7 bases; bases with no gene match: 12. DNA of the CDR3: TGTGCCAGCAAGTGGACCGAAAGCGGGAGAGAGCAGTTCTTC. Amino acids: CASKWTESGREQFF.

V and J are TRBV7-8 and TRBJ2-5; D gene ambiguous. The V end was cut by 1 base, the J end by 1 base, with 10 bases between. Germline CDR1 SGHVS, CDR2 FQNEAQ. The CDR3 runs 15 residues. The CDR3 spells CASSLVYPRQETQYF. The DNA for the CDR3 is TGTGCCAGCAGCTTAGTTTACCCGCGCCAAGAGACCCAGTACTTC.

The V gene is TRBV7-9, the J gene TRBJ2-5; D is undetermined. CDR1 SEHNR and CDR2 FQNEAQ come from the germline V gene (reference sequence). The CDR3 runs to 16 residues. Trimming took 4 bases from V and 1 from J, leaving 16 bases between them. In DNA form, the CDR3 reads TGTGCCAGCAGCTCCGGTTTACGGTGGATCCAAGAGACCCAGTACTTC. This encodes CASSSGLRWIQETQYF.

This clone appeared a few times. The rearrangement joins TRBV5-1 to TRBJ2-1; perhaps TRBD2 as D (5 bases). Germline lookup yields CDR1 SGHRS and CDR2 YFSETQ. V shed 5 bases and J shed 9 bases, with 21 bases lying between them. The CDR3 covers 15 residues. The CDR3: CASRVGRTAGGEQFF. The CDR3 bases are TGCGCCAGCAGGGTAGGACGGACGGCGGGCGGTGAGCAGTTCTTC.

A word on this clone: Distinct nucleotide sequences in the sample also encode this CDR3. V usage is TRBV7-9 and J usage is TRBJ1-5; D is ambiguous. Germline V lookup: CDR1 SEHNR, CDR2 FQNEAQ (reference sequence). The CDR3 covers 14 residues. V was clipped by 2 bases and J by 0 bases, with 5 bases between them. The CDR3 nucleotides are TGTGCCAGCAGCTTAATGGATAGCAATCAGCCCCAGCATTTT. Amino acids: CASSLMDSNQPQHF.

V gene TRBV28 combines with J gene TRBJ2-7, with TRBD2 identical over 13 bases. Losses at the gene ends were 3 bases for V and 5 bases for J; bases not matched to a gene: 1. Germline lookup yields CDR1 MDHEN and CDR2 SYDVKM. The CDR3 totals 14 residues. The CDR3 DNA sequence: TGTGCCAGCAGTTTGACTAGCGGGAGGAACGAGCAGTACTTC. Translation gives CASSLTSGRNEQYF. The whole variable domain, filled in from reference TRBV28 and TRBJ2-7, reads DVKVTQSSRYLVKRTGEKVFLECVQDMDHENMFWYRQDPGLGLRLIYFSYDVKMKEKGDIPEGYSVSREKKERFSLILESASTNQTSMYLCASSLTSGRNEQYFGPGTRLTVT.

This clone came up a few times. This rearrangement joins TRBV18 to TRBJ2-6, with a possible D match to TRBD2 (5 bases). Germline V CDR1 and CDR2: KGHSH, LQKENI. The CDR3 contains 15 residues. Trimming pared 8 bases from V and 0 bases from J, leaving 11 bases between. CDR3 nucleotides: TGTGCCAGCCCCCTCGAGGGCTCTGGGGCCAACGTCCTGACTTTC. Its protein is CASPLEGSGANVLTF.

The chain carries TRBV5-1 and TRBJ2-1, with 8 positions matching TRBD2. This CDR3 comprises 14 residues. V lost 2 bases to trimming and J lost 9 bases; unmatched junction nucleotides: 7. The germline V gene encodes CDR1 SGHRS and CDR2 YFSETQ. CDR3 in DNA: TGCGCCAGCAGCTTTGGGAGCGGGAGTCTTGAGCAGTTCTTC. Residues: CASSFGSGSLEQFF.

There are a few counts of this clone. This specimen includes other DNA sequences encoding the same CDR3. The V gene is TRBV7-2, the J gene TRBJ1-1; the D is unclear. The CDR3 covers 13 residues. V was trimmed by 1 base and J by 4 bases, leaving 7 bases between them. Per the germline V gene, CDR1 is SGHTA and CDR2 is FQGNSA. The CDR3 DNA sequence: TGTGCCAGCAGCTTAGACCGGGGCACTGAAGCTTTCTTT. It translates to CASSLDRGTEAFF.

This chain's CDR3 is CASSLFLGRSYEQYF. The CDR3, as DNA: TGTGCCAGCAGTTTATTTCTAGGCCGGAGCTACGAGCAGTACTTC. The chain recombines TRBV28 with TRBJ2-7; no clear D gene. CDR3 size: 15 residues. In germline, CDR1 is MDHEN, CDR2 SYDVKM. V lost 1 base to trimming and J lost 3 bases, with 13 bases between them.

The chain couples TRBV15 to TRBJ1-4; 11 nucleotides line up with TRBD1. This CDR3 spans 14 amino acids. Germline V gene lookup returns CDR1 LNHNV and CDR2 YYDKDF (reference sequence). Germline trimming cut 3 bases from V and 8 bases from J; bases unmatched to any gene: 2. CDR3 DNA: TGTGCCACCAGCAGGGACAGGGGGCAGGAAAAACTGTTTTTT. This gives the protein CATSRDRGQEKLFF.

This clone turned up a few times. The identical CDR3 is also encoded by other nucleotide sequences in the sample. This chain joins TRBV6-5 and TRBJ2-1, with D maybe TRBD2 (6 bases). Germline-derived CDR1 and CDR2 are MNHEY and SVGAGI. V dropped 2 bases and J dropped 5 bases, with 10 bases sitting between them. CDR3 length: 14 residues. In nucleotides, the CDR3 is TGTGCCAGCAGTTACGGGACTGCAAACAATGAGCAGTTCTTC. Its protein product is CASSYGTANNEQFF.